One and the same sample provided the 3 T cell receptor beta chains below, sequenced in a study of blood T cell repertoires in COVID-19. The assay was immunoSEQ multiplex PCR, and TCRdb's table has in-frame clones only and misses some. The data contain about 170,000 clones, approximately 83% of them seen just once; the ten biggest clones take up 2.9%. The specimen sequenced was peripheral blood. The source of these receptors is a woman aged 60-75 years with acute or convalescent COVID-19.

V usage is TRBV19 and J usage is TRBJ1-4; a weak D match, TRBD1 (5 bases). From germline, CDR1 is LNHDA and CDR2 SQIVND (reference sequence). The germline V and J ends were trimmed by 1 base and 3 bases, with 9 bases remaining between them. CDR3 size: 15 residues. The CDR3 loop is CASSIGGLANEKLFF. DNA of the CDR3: TGTGCCAGTAGTATAGGGGGCTTGGCTAATGAAAAACTGTTTTTT.

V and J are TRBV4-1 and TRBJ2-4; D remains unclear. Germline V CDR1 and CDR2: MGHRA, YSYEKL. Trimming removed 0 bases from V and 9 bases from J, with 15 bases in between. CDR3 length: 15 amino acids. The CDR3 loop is CASSQDSAPRGIQYF. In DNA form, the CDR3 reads TGCGCCAGCAGCCAAGATTCGGCCCCGAGAGGCATTCAGTACTTC.

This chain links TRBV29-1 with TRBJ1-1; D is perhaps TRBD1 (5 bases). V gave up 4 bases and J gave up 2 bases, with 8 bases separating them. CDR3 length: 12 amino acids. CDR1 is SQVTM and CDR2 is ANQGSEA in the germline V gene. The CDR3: CSVGGVNTEAFF. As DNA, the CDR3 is TGCAGCGTTGGGGGCGTCAACACTGAAGCTTTCTTT.